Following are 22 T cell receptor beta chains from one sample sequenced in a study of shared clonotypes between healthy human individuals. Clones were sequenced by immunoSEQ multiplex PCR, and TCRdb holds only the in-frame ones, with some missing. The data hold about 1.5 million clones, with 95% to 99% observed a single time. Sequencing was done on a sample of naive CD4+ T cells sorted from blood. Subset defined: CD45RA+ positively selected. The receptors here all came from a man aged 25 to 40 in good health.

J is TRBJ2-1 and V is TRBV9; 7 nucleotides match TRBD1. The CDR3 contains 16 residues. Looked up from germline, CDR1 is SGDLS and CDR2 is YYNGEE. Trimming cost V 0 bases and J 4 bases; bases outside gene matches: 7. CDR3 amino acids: CASSVERGRDYNEQFF. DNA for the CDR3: TGTGCCAGCAGCGTAGAGAGGGGGCGCGATTACAATGAGCAGTTCTTC.

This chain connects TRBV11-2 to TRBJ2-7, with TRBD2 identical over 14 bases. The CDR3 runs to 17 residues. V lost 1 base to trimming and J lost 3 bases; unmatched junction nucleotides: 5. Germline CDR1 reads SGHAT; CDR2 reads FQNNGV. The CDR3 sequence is CASSLGGTSGSFYEQYF. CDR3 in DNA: TGTGCCAGCAGCTTAGGGGGGACTAGCGGGAGTTTCTACGAGCAGTACTTC.

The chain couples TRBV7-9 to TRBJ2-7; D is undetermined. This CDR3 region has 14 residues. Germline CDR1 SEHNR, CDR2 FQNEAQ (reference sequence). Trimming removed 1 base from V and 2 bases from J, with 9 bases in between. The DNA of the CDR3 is TGTGCCAGCAGCTTAGGTTACAGCACCTACGAGCAGTACTTC. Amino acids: CASSLGYSTYEQYF.

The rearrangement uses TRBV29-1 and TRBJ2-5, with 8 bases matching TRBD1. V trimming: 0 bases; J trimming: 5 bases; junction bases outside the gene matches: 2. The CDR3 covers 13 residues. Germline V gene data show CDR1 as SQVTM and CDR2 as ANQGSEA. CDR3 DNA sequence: TGCAGCGTTGAAGAACGACAGGGGGAGACCCAGTACTTC. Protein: CSVEERQGETQYF.

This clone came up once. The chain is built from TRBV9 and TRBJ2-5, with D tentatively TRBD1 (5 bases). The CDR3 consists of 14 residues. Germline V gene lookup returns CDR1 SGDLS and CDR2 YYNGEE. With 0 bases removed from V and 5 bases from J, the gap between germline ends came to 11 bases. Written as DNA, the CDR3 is TGTGCCAGCAGCGTAGACCCAGGGTCGGAGACCCAGTACTTC. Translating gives CASSVDPGSETQYF.

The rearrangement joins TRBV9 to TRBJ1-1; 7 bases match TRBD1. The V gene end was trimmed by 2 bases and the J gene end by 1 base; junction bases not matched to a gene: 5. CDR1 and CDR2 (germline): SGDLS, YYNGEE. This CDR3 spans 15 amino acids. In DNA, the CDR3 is TGTGCCAGCAGCGTCGGGACAGCCGGGAACACTGAAGCTTTCTTT. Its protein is CASSVGTAGNTEAFF.

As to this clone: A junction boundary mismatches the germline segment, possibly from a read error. CDR3 DNA: TGTGCTAGCAGCTCCAGGGTTGGACACGAGCAGTACTTC. It specifies CASSSRVGHEQYF. The V call is TRBV7-7, the J call TRBJ2-7, with a tentative D call TRBD1 (5 bases). The CDR3 loop spans 13 amino acids. CDR1 and CDR2 (germline): SSHAT, FNYEAQ (reference sequence).

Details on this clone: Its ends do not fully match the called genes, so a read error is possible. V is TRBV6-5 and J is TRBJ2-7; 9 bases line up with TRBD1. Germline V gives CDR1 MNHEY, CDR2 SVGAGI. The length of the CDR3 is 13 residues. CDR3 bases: TGTGCCAGCAGTTACTCAGTTTGGACAGGGGAGAACTTC. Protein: CASSYSVWTGENF.

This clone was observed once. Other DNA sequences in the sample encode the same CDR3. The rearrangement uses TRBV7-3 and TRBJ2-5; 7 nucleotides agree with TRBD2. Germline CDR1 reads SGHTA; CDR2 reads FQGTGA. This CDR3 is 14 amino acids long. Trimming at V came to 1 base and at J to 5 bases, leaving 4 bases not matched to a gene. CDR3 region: CASSLSGSGETQYF. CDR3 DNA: TGTGCCAGCAGCTTAAGCGGGAGCGGCGAGACCCAGTACTTC.

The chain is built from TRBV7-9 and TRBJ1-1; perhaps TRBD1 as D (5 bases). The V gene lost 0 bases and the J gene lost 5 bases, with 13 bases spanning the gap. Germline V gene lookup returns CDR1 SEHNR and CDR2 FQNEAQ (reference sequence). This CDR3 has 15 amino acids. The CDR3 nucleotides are TGTGCCAGCAGCTTAGCGCCCGGGGGGAAAACTGAAGCTTTCTTT. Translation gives CASSLAPGGKTEAFF.

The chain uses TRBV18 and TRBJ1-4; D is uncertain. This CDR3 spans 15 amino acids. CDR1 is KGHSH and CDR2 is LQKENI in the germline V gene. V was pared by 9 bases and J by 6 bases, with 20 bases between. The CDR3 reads CASRQTGLYDEKLFF. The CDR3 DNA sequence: TGTGCCAGTCGACAAACCGGCCTATACGATGAAAAACTGTTTTTT. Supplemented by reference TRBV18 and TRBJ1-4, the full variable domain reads NAGVMQNPRHLVRRRGQEARLRCSPMKGHSHVYWYRQLPEEGLKFMVYLQKENIIDESGMPKERFSAEFPKEGPSILRIQQVVRGDSAAYFCASRQTGLYDEKLFFGSGTQLSVL.

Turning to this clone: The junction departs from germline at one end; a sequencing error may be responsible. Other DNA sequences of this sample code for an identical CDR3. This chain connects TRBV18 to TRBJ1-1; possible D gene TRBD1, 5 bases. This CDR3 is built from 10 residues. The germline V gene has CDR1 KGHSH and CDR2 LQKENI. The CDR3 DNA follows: TGCGCCAGCTCTCAGGAAGACAGTGCGTTT. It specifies CASSQEDSAF.

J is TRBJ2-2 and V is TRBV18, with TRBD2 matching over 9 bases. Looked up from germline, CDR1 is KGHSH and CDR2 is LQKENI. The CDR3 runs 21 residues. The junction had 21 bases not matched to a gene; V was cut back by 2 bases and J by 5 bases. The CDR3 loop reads CASSPSLSGRSGPPSTGELFF. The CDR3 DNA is TGTGCCAGCTCACCATCCCTTAGCGGGAGAAGTGGCCCCCCTAGTACCGGGGAGCTGTTTTTT.

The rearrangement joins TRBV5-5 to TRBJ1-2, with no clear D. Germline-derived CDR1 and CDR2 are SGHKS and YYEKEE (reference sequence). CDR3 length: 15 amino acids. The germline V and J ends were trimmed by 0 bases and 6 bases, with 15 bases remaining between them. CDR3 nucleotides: TGTGCCAGCAGCTTGGTGGGGTGGCCTGATCATGGCTACACCTTC. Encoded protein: CASSLVGWPDHGYTF.

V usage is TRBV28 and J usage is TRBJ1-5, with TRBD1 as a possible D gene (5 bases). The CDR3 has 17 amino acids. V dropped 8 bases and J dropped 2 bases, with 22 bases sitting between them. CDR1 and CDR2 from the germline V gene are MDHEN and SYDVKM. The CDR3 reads CASEPPGPLRGNQPQHF. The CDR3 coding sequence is TGTGCCAGCGAACCCCCGGGGCCGTTAAGGGGCAATCAGCCCCAGCATTTT. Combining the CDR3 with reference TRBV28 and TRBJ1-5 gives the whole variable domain DVKVTQSSRYLVKRTGEKVFLECVQDMDHENMFWYRQDPGLGLRLIYFSYDVKMKEKGDIPEGYSVSREKKERFSLILESASTNQTSMYLCASEPPGPLRGNQPQHFGDGTRLSIL.

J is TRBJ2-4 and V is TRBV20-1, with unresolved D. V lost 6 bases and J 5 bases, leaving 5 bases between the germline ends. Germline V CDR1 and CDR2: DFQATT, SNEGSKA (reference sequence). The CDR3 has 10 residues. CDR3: CSASQNIQYF. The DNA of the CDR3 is TGCAGTGCCAGTCAAAACATTCAGTACTTC.

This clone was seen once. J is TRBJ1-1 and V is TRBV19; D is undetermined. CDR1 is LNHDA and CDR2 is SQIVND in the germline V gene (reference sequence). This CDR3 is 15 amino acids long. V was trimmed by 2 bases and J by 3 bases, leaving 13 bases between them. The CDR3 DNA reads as TGTGCCAGTAGTATATGGGGAAGTGAGGACACTGAAGCTTTCTTT. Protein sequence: CASSIWGSEDTEAFF.

CDR3 bases: TGTGCCATCAGTGAGTCTCTCGCGGAGGGCTACGAGCAGTACTTC. Encoded protein: CAISESLAEGYEQYF. V usage is TRBV10-3 and J usage is TRBJ2-7; the D gene is possibly TRBD2 (6 bases). CDR3 length equals 15 residues. Germline CDR1 reads ENHRY; CDR2 reads SYGVKD. The germline V and J ends were trimmed by 0 bases and 3 bases, with 12 bases remaining between them.

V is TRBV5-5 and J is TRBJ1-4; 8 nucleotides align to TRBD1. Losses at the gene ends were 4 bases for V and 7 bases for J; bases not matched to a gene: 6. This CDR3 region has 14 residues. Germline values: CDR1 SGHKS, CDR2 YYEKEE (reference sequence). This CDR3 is CASSRTGSAEKLFF. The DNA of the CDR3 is TGTGCCAGCAGCAGGACAGGGTCTGCTGAAAAACTGTTTTTT.

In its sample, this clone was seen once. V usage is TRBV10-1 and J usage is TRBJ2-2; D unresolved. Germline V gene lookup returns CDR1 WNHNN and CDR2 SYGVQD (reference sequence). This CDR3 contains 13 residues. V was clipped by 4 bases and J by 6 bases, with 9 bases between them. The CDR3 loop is CASSVSRAGELFF. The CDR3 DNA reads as TGCGCCAGCAGTGTCTCTCGGGCCGGGGAGCTGTTTTTT.

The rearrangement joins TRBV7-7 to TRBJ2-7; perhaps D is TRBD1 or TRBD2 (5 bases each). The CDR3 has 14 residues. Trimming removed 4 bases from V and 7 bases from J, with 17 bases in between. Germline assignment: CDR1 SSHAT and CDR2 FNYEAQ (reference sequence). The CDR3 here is CASSSGRGAGEQYF. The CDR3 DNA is TGTGCCAGCAGCTCGGGGAGAGGGGCAGGAGAGCAGTACTTC.

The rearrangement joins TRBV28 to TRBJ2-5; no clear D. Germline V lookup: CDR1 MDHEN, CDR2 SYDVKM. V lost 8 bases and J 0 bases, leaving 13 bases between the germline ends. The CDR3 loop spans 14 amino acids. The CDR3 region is CASAPGTYQETQYF. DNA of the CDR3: TGTGCCAGCGCCCCGGGCACCTACCAAGAGACCCAGTACTTC.